The 27 T cell receptor beta chains below all came from one sample that was sequenced in a study of control samples from healthy donors and cancer patients. The table came from immunoSEQ multiplex PCR; TCRdb's copy has only in-frame clones and leaves some out. The sample carries 25,000 to 35,000 clones, 91% recorded once. The material sequenced was PBMCs. Every receptor here comes from a middle-aged man with lung cancer.

The chain joins TRBV5-1 to TRBJ2-3; tentatively, D is TRBD1 (6 bases). Deletions cut 0 bases from V and 0 bases from J, with 11 bases between. This CDR3 region has 16 residues. The germline gives CDR1 SGHRS, CDR2 YFSETQ. The CDR3 nucleotides read TGCGCCAGCAGCTTGGCCGCCCAGGGGAGCACAGATACGCAGTATTTT. It encodes CASSLAAQGSTDTQYF.

The chain joins TRBV20-1 to TRBJ2-3; 10 nucleotides match TRBD1. The CDR3 runs to 16 residues. Unmatched junction bases numbered 8, after V lost 3 bases and J lost 2 bases. Germline assignment: CDR1 DFQATT and CDR2 SNEGSKA (reference sequence). CDR3 nucleotides: TGCAGTGCTAGTGGGGGAGGGACAGGGGTCACAGATACGCAGTATTTT. Amino acids: CSASGGGTGVTDTQYF.

This clone has only one observation. The chain links TRBV28 to TRBJ1-5; D not certain. Germline assignment: CDR1 MDHEN and CDR2 SYDVKM. This CDR3 has 14 residues. Trimming took 7 bases from V and 0 from J, leaving 10 bases between them. CDR3 protein: CASNRASSNQPQHF. CDR3 DNA sequence: TGTGCCAGCAATCGAGCGAGTAGCAATCAGCCCCAGCATTTT.

V usage is TRBV28 and J usage is TRBJ2-2; D uncertain. This CDR3 comprises 15 residues. Trimming left V 6 bases short and J 1 base short, with 12 bases between. Germline loops: CDR1 MDHEN, CDR2 SYDVKM. The CDR3 region is CASRPGHLNTGELFF. The CDR3 bases are TGTGCCAGCAGGCCCGGGCACCTGAACACCGGGGAGCTGTTTTTT.

This rearrangement joins TRBV14 to TRBJ2-1; 7 nucleotides agree with TRBD1. V lost 4 bases and J lost 6; bases outside the gene matches: 3. The germline CDR1 and CDR2 sequences are SGHDN and FVKESK. The CDR3 consists of 13 residues. CDR3 region: CASSLPGGNEQFF. In DNA, the CDR3 is TGTGCCAGCAGCCTCCCAGGGGGCAATGAGCAGTTCTTC.

V usage is TRBV28 and J usage is TRBJ2-5, with a weak D call TRBD1 (6 bases). The germline V gene has CDR1 MDHEN and CDR2 SYDVKM. V was pared by 3 bases and J by 4 bases, with 12 bases between. CDR3 length: 14 amino acids. This CDR3 reads CASSFFRRGETQYF. As DNA, the CDR3 is TGTGCCAGCAGTTTCTTCCGCAGGGGAGAGACCCAGTACTTC. The complete variable domain, with remaining parts taken from reference TRBV28 and TRBJ2-5, reads DVKVTQSSRYLVKRTGEKVFLECVQDMDHENMFWYRQDPGLGLRLIYFSYDVKMKEKGDIPEGYSVSREKKERFSLILESASTNQTSMYLCASSFFRRGETQYFGPGTRLLVL.

V usage is TRBV20-1 and J usage is TRBJ1-3; D unresolved. CDR3 length: 11 residues. Per the germline V gene, CDR1 is DFQATT and CDR2 is SNEGSKA (reference sequence). Trimming took off 5 bases at V and 2 bases at J, with 4 bases between the two ends. The DNA of the CDR3 is TGCAGTGCTTTTACTGGAAACACCATATATTTT. Encoded protein: CSAFTGNTIYF.

The CDR3 region has the DNA TGTGCCAGCAGTTTAGACAGTATTGCTAACTATGGCTACACCTTC. Protein: CASSLDSIANYGYTF. V usage is TRBV6-2 or TRBV6-3 and J usage is TRBJ1-2; weak D call: TRBD1 (5 bases). The CDR3 contains 15 residues. Germline CDR1 and CDR2: MNHEY and SVGEGT. V lost 4 bases and J lost 0, with 12 bases in between.

The V gene is TRBV5-8, the J gene TRBJ2-3, with 8 positions matching TRBD2. Germline assignment: CDR1 SGHTS and CDR2 YDEGEE. The ends lost 1 base at V and 1 base at J; junction bases unmatched: 2. The CDR3 covers 15 residues. The CDR3 nucleotides are TGTGCCAGCAGCTTGCTTAGCGGGGGCACAGATACGCAGTATTTT. Translated, it gives CASSLLSGGTDTQYF.

The genes are TRBV18 and TRBJ2-3, with D possibly matching TRBD2 (5 bases). Trimming cost V 6 bases and J 0 bases, with 13 bases left between them. CDR3 length: 15 amino acids. CDR1 is KGHSH and CDR2 is LQKENI in the germline V gene. Here the CDR3 DNA reads TGTGCCAGCTCTCAAGGAGGACCTAGCACAGATACGCAGTATTTT. It encodes CASSQGGPSTDTQYF.

This clone was detected a few times. This chain links TRBV19 with TRBJ2-3, with 7 bases that match TRBD1. Per the germline V gene, CDR1 is LNHDA and CDR2 is SQIVND (reference sequence). The CDR3 has 16 amino acids. V was pared by 11 bases and J by 0 bases, with 14 bases of the junction left unmatched. The CDR3 loop is CAGKGAQVYSTDTQYF. The DNA of the CDR3 is TGTGCCGGGAAGGGGGCGCAGGTATATAGCACAGATACGCAGTATTTT.

The J gene is TRBJ1-1, the V gene TRBV6-5; maybe TRBD1 (6 bases). CDR3 size: 16 residues. The germline gives CDR1 MNHEY, CDR2 SVGAGI. V lost 3 bases to trimming and J lost 5 bases, with 19 bases between them. The CDR3, as DNA: TGTGCCAGCAGTTATTATCATGGGGGCGGGAGAACTGAAGCTTTCTTT. Amino acids: CASSYYHGGGRTEAFF.

The rearrangement uses TRBV9 and TRBJ1-2; TRBD1 is a possible D gene (5 bases). Germline V gene lookup returns CDR1 SGDLS and CDR2 YYNGEE. This CDR3 region has 12 residues. V lost 5 bases, J lost 8 bases, and 13 bases lay in between. The CDR3 protein is CASRGDFGGYTF. The DNA for the CDR3 is TGTGCCAGCAGAGGGGATTTTGGGGGCTACACCTTC.

The rearrangement uses TRBV27 and TRBJ2-5, with a possible D match to TRBD1 (6 bases). The ends were cut back, 5 bases at V and 12 bases at J, with 28 bases in the middle. Germline loops: CDR1 MNHEY, CDR2 SMNVEV (reference sequence). The CDR3 has 16 amino acids. This CDR3 is CASSQGFGPSQEKEYF. The CDR3 nucleotides read TGTGCCAGCAGTCAGGGGTTCGGGCCTTCGCAAGAGAAGGAGTACTTC.

The chain links TRBV27 to TRBJ2-1; TRBD2 matches at 7 bases. This CDR3 region has 15 residues. The V gene's germline CDR1 is MNHEY and CDR2 SMNVEV (reference sequence). After removal of 2 bases from V and 4 bases from J, the junction contained 5 bases not matched to a gene. The CDR3 protein is CASSLRDYAYNEQFF. The CDR3 DNA sequence: TGTGCCAGCAGTTTACGGGACTACGCTTACAATGAGCAGTTCTTC.

The V and J genes are TRBV27 and TRBJ1-2; D gene uncertain. The germline V and J ends were trimmed by 6 bases and 7 bases, with 15 bases remaining between them. Per the germline V gene, CDR1 is MNHEY and CDR2 is SMNVEV (reference sequence). The CDR3 runs to 13 residues. The CDR3 here is CASSSSIEPGYTF. The CDR3 nucleotides are TGTGCCAGCAGCTCGTCCATTGAACCTGGCTACACCTTC.

The V gene is TRBV2, the J gene TRBJ1-5; 8 nucleotides agree with TRBD1. The CDR3 is 14 amino acids. Germline assignment: CDR1 SNHLY and CDR2 FYNNEI. V gave up 6 bases and J gave up 7 bases; unmatched junction bases: 8. The CDR3 region is CASRDDRGQQPQHF. The DNA for the CDR3 is TGTGCCAGCAGAGACGACAGGGGTCAGCAGCCCCAGCATTTT.

This rearrangement joins TRBV11-2 to TRBJ2-1; 8 positions agree with TRBD2. The V segment lost 3 bases and the J segment 7 bases; nucleotides outside the gene matches: 8. This CDR3 spans 15 amino acids. Germline lookup yields CDR1 SGHAT and CDR2 FQNNGV. The CDR3 loop is CASSFSGGFLNEQFF. CDR3 in DNA: TGTGCCAGCAGCTTCTCGGGGGGGTTTCTGAATGAGCAGTTCTTC.

This chain links TRBV9 with TRBJ1-6; perhaps TRBD1 as D (6 bases). Germline CDR1 and CDR2: SGDLS and YYNGEE. CDR3 length: 15 amino acids. V lost 0 bases to trimming and J lost 7 bases, with 11 bases between them. The CDR3 loop is CASSVGYTGNSPLHF. CDR3 sequence (DNA): TGTGCCAGCAGCGTAGGTTATACAGGGAATTCACCCCTCCACTTT.

The chain combines TRBV6-1 with TRBJ1-1; possible D gene TRBD1, 6 bases. Trimming pared 3 bases from V and 10 bases from J, leaving 12 bases between. The CDR3 spans 12 residues. Germline lookup yields CDR1 MNHNS and CDR2 SASEGT. CDR3 nucleotide sequence: TGTGCCAGCAGTGACCAGGGGACGGGAGCTTTCTTT. The encoded protein is CASSDQGTGAFF.

CDR3 protein: CASSTGGYEQYF. The CDR3 DNA is TGTGCCAGCAGTACAGGGGGCTACGAGCAGTACTTC. This rearrangement joins TRBV6-2 or TRBV6-3 to TRBJ2-7; TRBD1 agrees at 8 bases. Per germline, CDR1 MNHEY and CDR2 SVGEGT. This CDR3 comprises 12 residues. V lost 5 bases to trimming and J lost 3 bases; unmatched junction nucleotides: 0.

CDR3 amino acids: CACGRSGELFF. CDR3 nucleotides: TGTGCCTGCGGGAGGTCCGGGGAGCTGTTTTTT. This rearrangement joins TRBV6-5 to TRBJ2-2, with 8 bases fitting TRBD2. CDR3 size: 11 residues. CDR1 is MNHEY, CDR2 SVGAGI, per germline. Unmatched junction bases numbered 2, after V lost 11 bases and J lost 6 bases.

V and J are TRBV19 and TRBJ2-2, with D perhaps TRBD1 (6 bases). The germline gives CDR1 LNHDA, CDR2 SQIVND (reference sequence). V lost 7 bases to trimming and J lost 5 bases, with 11 bases between them. This CDR3 is 13 amino acids long. CDR3 in DNA: TGTGCCAGTAACAACAGGGTAACCGGGGAGCTGTTTTTT. This codes for CASNNRVTGELFF. Full variable domain (remainder filled in from reference TRBV19 and TRBJ2-2): DGGITQSPKYLFRKEGQNVTLSCEQNLNHDAMYWYRQDPGQGLRLIYYSQIVNDFQKGDIAEGYSVSREKKESFPLTVTSAQKNPTAFYLCASNNRVTGELFFGEGSRLTVL.

The chain employs TRBV4-1 and TRBJ2-5; 16 nucleotides line up with TRBD2. Germline loops: CDR1 MGHRA, CDR2 YSYEKL. The junction had 14 bases not matched to a gene; V was cut back by 2 bases and J by 5 bases. The CDR3 covers 20 residues. The CDR3 here is CASSQLGTSGGASTLETQYF. Here the CDR3 DNA reads TGCGCCAGCAGCCAACTCGGGACTAGCGGGGGGGCCTCGACGTTGGAGACCCAGTACTTC.

In regard to this clone: The junction differs from germline at one of its ends, possibly a read error. The gene calls are TRBV30 and TRBJ1-1, with D possibly being TRBD1 (5 bases). Looked up from germline, CDR1 is GTSNPN and CDR2 is SVGIG (reference sequence). CDR3 length equals 9 residues. Here the CDR3 reads CAWTYRISF. CDR3 in DNA: TGTGCCTGGACCTACAGGATTTCTTTT.

The J gene is TRBJ2-7, the V gene TRBV29-1; 10 bases match TRBD1. Germline CDR1 and CDR2: SQVTM and ANQGSEA. Trimming at V came to 0 bases and at J to 4 bases, leaving 6 bases not matched to a gene. CDR3 length: 15 residues. The CDR3 region has the DNA TGCAGCGTTGAAGACTTTGACAGGGGGCCTTACGAGCAGTACTTC. This codes for CSVEDFDRGPYEQYF.

The J gene is TRBJ1-1, the V gene TRBV30; no definite D call. The CDR3 is 12 amino acids. Trimming left V 0 bases short and J 10 bases short, with 12 bases between. Per germline, CDR1 GTSNPN and CDR2 SVGIG (reference sequence). CDR3 sequence (DNA): TGTGCCTGGAGTGTACTAGACCGTTCAGCTTTCTTT. This encodes CAWSVLDRSAFF.